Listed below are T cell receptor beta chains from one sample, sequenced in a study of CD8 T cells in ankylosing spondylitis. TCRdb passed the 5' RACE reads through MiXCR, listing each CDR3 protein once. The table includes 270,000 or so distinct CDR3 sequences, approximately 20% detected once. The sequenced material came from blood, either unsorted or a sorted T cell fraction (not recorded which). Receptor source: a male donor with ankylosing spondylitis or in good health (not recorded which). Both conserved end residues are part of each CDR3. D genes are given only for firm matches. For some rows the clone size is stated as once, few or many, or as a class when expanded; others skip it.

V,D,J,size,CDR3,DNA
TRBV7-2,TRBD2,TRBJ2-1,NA,CASSFLAGVIEQFF,TGTGCCAGCAGCTTTTTAGCGGGAGTCATCGAGCAGTTCTTC
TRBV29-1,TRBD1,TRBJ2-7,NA,CSVAPGRGLYEQYF,TGCAGCGTTGCACCTGGCAGGGGGCTCTACGAGCAGTACTTC
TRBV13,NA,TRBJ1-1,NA,CASSEGPGIAEAFF,TGTGCCAGCAGCGAGGGACCGGGTATCGCTGAAGCTTTCTTT
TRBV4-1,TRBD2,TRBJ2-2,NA,CASSQVGLAANTGELFF,TGCGCCAGCAGCCAAGTAGGGCTAGCGGCGAACACCGGGGAGCTGTTTTTT
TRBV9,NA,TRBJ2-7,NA,CASSVDYTLFSEQYF,TGTGCCAGCAGCGTAGATTACACTCTCTTCAGCGAGCAGTACTTC
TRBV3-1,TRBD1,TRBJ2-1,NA,CASSQRTGGYNEQFF,TGTGCCAGCAGCCAACGGACAGGGGGCTACAATGAGCAGTTCTTC
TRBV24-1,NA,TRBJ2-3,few,CATSAAGEVNTDTQYF,TGTGCCACCAGTGCTGCAGGGGAGGTTAACACAGATACGCAGTATTTT
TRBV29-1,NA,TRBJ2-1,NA,CSVVVNEQFF,TGCAGCGTTGTTGTAAATGAGCAGTTCTTC
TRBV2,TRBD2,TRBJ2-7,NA,CASSTLAGSSYEQYF,TGTGCCAGCAGTACACTAGCGGGCAGCTCCTACGAGCAGTACTTC
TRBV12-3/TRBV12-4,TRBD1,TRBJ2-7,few,CASTPEMGQSSYEQYF,TGTGCCAGCACACCTGAAATGGGACAGAGCTCCTACGAGCAGTACTTC
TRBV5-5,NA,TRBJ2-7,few,CASSFGRESAYEQYF,TGTGCCAGCAGCTTTGGTAGGGAATCCGCCTACGAGCAGTACTTC
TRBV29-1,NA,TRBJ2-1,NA,CSPSLDPYNEQFF,TGCAGCCCAAGCCTGGACCCCTACAATGAGCAGTTCTTC
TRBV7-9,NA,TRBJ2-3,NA,CALEGLGDTQYF,TGTGCTTTAGAGGGGCTGGGAGATACGCAGTATTTT
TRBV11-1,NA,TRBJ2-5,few,CASSLQGSLLETQYF,TGTGCCAGCAGCTTGCAGGGATCCCTGTTGGAGACCCAGTACTTC
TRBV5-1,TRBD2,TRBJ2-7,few,CASSVGGLAGVTYEQYF,TGCGCCAGCAGCGTGGGGGGACTAGCGGGAGTAACCTACGAGCAGTACTTC
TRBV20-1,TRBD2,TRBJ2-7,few,CSASPMGLAGGYEQYF,TGCAGTGCTAGCCCCATGGGACTAGCGGGAGGGTACGAGCAGTACTTC
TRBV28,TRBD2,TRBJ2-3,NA,CASSPSGSSLDTQYF,TGTGCCAGCAGCCCTAGCGGGAGTAGTTTGGATACGCAGTATTTT
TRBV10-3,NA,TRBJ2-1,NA,CAISESNYNEQFF,TGTGCCATCAGTGAGTCGAACTACAATGAGCAGTTCTTC
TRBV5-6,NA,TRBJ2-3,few,CASSMTSGEVDTQYF,TGTGCCAGCAGCATGACATCGGGGGAAGTGGATACGCAGTATTTT
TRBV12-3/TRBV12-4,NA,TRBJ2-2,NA,CASRRSELFF,TGTGCCAGCAGGCGGTCTGAGCTGTTTTTT
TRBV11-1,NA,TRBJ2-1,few,CASSSPTAGAGINNEQFF,TGTGCCAGCAGCTCGCCGACCGCGGGGGCAGGGATAAACAATGAGCAGTTCTTC
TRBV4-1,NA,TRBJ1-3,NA,CASSQDHSGLQAGNTIYF,TGCGCCAGCAGCCAAGACCACTCAGGGTTACAGGCTGGAAACACCATATATTTT
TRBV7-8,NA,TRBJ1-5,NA,CASSLQQGNQPQHF,TGTGCCAGCAGCTTACAGCAGGGCAATCAGCCCCAGCATTTT
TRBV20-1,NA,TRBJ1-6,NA,CSVLEGRIWYSPLHF,TGCAGTGTCCTGGAGGGGAGGATTTGGTATTCACCCCTCCACTTT
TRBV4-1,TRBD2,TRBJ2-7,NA,CASSQDGLAGIYEQYF,TGCGCCAGCAGCCAAGATGGGCTAGCGGGGATCTACGAGCAGTACTTC
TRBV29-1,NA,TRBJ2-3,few,CSVEVDSKPTDTQYF,TGCAGCGTTGAAGTAGACTCCAAACCCACAGATACGCAGTATTTT
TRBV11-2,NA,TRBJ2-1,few,CASSLDLDYNEQFF,TGTGCCAGCAGCTTAGATCTTGATTACAATGAGCAGTTCTTC
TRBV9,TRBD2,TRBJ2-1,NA,CASSVAASGTDYEQFF,TGTGCCAGCAGCGTCGCTGCTAGCGGGACTGACTATGAGCAGTTCTTC
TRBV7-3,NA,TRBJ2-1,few,CASSLGPLANNEQFF,TGTGCCAGCAGCTTAGGTCCGCTAGCGAACAATGAGCAGTTCTTC
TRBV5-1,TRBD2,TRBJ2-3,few,CASSPGTSSFADTQYF,TGCGCCAGCAGCCCCGGGACTAGTTCTTTCGCAGATACGCAGTATTTT
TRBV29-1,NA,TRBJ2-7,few,CSVEDSNYEQYF,TGCAGCGTTGAGGACAGTAACTACGAGCAGTACTTC
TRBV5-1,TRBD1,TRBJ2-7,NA,CASSLMGQGNHEQYF,TGCGCCAGCAGCTTGATGGGACAGGGGAATCACGAGCAGTACTTC